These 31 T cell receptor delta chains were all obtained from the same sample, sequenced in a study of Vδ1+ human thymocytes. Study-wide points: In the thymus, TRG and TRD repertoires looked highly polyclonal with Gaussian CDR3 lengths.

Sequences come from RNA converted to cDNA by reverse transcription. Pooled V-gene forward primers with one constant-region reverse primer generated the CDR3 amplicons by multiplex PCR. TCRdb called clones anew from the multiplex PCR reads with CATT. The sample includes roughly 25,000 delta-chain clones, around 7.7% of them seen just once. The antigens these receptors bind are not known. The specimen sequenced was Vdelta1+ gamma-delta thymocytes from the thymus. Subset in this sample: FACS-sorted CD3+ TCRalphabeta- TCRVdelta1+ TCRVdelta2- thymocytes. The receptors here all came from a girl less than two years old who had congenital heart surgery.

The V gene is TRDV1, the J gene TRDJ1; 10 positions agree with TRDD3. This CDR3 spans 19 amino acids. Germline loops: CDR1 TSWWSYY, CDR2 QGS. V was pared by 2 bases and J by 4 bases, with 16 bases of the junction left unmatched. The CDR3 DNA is TGTGCTCTTGGGGAAGGCCTACGTTGGGGGATACAATTGATCGATAAACTCATCTTT. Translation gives CALGEGLRWGIQLIDKLIF.

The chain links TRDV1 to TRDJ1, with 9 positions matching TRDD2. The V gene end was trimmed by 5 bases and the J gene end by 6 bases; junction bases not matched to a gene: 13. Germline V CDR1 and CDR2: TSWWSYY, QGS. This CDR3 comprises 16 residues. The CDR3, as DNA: TGTGCTCTTGGGCATAAGGCCTTCCTACATGATCATAAACTCATCTTT. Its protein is CALGHKAFLHDHKLIF.

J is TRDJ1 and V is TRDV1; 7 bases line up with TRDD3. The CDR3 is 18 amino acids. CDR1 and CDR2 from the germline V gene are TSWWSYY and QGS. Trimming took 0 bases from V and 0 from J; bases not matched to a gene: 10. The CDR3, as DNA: TGTGCTCTTGGGGAACTTTACTCTGGGGGGACGTACACCGATAAACTCATCTTT. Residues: CALGELYSGGTYTDKLIF.

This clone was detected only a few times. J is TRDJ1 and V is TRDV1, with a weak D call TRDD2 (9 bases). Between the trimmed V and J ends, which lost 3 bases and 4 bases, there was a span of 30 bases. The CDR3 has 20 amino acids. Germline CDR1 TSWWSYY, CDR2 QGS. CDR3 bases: TGTGCTCTTGGGGACTTTCGCCTTCCTACAAAACTGGGGGCCGACGATAAACTCATCTTT. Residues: CALGDFRLPTKLGADDKLIF.

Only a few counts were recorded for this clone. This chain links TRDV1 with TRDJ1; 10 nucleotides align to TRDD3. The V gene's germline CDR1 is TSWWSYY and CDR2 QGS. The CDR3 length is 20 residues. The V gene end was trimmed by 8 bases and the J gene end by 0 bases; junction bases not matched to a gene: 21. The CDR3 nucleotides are TGTGCTCTTTCTACTGCCTTCCCTGGGGGGATACGACACTACACCGATAAACTCATCTTT. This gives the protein CALSTAFPGGIRHYTDKLIF.

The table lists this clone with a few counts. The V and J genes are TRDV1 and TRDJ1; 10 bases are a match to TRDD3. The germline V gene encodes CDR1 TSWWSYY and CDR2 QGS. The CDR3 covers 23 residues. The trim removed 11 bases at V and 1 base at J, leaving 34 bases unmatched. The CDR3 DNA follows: TGTGCTATTATTACCCGCCTTCCTGGGTCTGGGGGATATTCTTTGCCCTTCACCGATAAACTCATCTTT. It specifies CAIITRLPGSGGYSLPFTDKLIF.

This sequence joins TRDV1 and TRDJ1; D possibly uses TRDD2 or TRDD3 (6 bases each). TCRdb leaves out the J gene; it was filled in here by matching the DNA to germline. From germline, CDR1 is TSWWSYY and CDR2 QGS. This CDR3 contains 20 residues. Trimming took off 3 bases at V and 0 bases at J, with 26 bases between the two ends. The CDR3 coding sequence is TGTGCTCTTGGGGAGGGCCAACTCCTGGGGTCCTACATTCACACCGATAAACTCATCTTT. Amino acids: CALGEGQLLGSYIHTDKLIF.

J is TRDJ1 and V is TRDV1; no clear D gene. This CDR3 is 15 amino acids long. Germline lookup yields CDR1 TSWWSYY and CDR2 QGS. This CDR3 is CAASPLFPKPDKLIF. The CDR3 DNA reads TGTGCAGCCTCCCCCCTGTTTCCCAAACCCGATAAACTCATCTTT.

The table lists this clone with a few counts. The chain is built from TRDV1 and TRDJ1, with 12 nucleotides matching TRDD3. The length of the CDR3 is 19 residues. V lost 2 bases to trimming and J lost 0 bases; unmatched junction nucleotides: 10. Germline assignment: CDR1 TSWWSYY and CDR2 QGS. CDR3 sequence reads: CALGEISTGGYFHTDKLIF. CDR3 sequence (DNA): TGTGCTCTTGGGGAAATATCCACTGGGGGATACTTTCACACCGATAAACTCATCTTT.

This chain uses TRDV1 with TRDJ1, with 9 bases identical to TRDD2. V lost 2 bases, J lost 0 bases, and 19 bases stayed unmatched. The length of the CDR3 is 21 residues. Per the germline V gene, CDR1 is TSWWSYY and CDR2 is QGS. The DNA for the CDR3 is TGTGCTCTTGGGGAAAAATCGCCTTCCTACGAACCGTGTCTGTACACCGATAAACTCATCTTT. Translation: CALGEKSPSYEPCLYTDKLIF.

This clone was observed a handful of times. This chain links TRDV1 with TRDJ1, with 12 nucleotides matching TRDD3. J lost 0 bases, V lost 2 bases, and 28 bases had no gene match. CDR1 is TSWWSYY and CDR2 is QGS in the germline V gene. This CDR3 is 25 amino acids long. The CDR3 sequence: CALGEVPYQVAGGYVASGYTDKLIF. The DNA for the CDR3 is TGTGCTCTTGGGGAAGTTCCCTACCAGGTCGCTGGGGGATACGTCGCAAGTGGTTACACCGATAAACTCATCTTT.

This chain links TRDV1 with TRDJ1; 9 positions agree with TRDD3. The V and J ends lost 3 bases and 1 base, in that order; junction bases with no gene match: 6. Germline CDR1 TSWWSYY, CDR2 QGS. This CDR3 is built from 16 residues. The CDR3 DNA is TGTGCTCTTGGGGACCTTACTGGGGGAGGCACCGATAAACTCATCTTT. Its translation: CALGDLTGGGTDKLIF.

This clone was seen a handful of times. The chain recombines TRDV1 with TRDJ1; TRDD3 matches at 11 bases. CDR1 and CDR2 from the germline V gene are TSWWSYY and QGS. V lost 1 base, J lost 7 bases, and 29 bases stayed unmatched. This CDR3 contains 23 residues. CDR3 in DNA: TGTGCTCTTGGGGAACGTCCTACAGGGGCTCTTTTACTGGGGGATAGTAGCTCGCGTAAACTCATCTTT. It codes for CALGERPTGALLLGDSSSRKLIF.

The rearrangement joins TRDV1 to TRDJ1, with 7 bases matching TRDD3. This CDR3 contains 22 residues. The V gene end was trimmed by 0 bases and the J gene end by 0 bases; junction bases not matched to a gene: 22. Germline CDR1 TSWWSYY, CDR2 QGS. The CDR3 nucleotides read TGTGCTCTTGGGGAACTAAGAACCTACGTACTGGGGATATATGGGGACACCGATAAACTCATCTTT. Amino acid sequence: CALGELRTYVLGIYGDTDKLIF.

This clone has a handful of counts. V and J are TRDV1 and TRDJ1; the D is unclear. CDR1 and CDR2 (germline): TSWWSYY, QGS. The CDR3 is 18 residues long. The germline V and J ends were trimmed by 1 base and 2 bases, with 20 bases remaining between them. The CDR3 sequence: CALGEPLRVLLLTDKLIF. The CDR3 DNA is TGTGCTCTTGGGGAACCGCTGAGGGTCCTGCTTCTTACCGATAAACTCATCTTT.

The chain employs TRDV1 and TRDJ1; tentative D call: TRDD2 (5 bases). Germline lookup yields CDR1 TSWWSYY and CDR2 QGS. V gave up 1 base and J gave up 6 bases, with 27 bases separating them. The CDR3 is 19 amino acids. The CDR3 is CALGERVPVYYLTPYKLIF. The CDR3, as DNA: TGTGCTCTTGGGGAACGTGTTCCTGTGTACTACCTGACTCCTTATAAACTCATCTTT.

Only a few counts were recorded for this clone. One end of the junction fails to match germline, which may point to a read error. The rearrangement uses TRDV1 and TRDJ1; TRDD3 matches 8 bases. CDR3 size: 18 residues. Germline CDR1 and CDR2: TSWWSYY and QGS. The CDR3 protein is CALGELPPLGGYTDKLIF. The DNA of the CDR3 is TGTGCTCTTGGGGAACTCCCACCACTGGGGGGGTACACTGATAAACTCATCTTT.

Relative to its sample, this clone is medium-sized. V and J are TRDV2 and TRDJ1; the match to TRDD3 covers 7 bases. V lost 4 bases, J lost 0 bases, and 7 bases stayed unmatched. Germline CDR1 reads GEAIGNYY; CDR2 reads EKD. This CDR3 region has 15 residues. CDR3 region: CACEAGDLNTDKLIF. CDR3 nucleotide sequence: TGTGCCTGTGAGGCGGGGGATCTTAACACCGATAAACTCATCTTT.

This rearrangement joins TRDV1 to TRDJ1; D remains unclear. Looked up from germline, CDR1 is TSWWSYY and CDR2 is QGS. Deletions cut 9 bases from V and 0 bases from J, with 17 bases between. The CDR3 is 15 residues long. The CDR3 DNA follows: TGTGCTCTGACACATGGGCACCTATACACCGATAAACTCATCTTT. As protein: CALTHGHLYTDKLIF.

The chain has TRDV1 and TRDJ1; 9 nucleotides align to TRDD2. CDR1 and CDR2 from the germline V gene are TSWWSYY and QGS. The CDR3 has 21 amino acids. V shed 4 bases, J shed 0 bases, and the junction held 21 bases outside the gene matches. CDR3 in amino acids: CALGARPSYSGDAPDTDKLIF. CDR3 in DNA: TGTGCTCTTGGGGCCCGTCCTTCCTACTCAGGGGATGCTCCCGACACCGATAAACTCATCTTT.

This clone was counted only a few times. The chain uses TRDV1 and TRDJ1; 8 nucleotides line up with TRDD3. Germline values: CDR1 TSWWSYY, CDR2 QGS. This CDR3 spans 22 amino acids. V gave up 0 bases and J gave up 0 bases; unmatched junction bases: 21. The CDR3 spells CALGELIPGAGGALLYTDKLIF. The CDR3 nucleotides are TGTGCTCTTGGGGAACTCATACCGGGGGCTGGGGGAGCCCTGCTTTACACCGATAAACTCATCTTT.

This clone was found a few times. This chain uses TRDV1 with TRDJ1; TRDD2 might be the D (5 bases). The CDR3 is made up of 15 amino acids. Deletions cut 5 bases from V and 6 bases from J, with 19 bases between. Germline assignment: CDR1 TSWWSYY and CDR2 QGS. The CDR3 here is CALGSYFPGSYKLIF. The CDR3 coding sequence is TGTGCTCTTGGGAGCTACTTCCCCGGGTCTTATAAACTCATCTTT.

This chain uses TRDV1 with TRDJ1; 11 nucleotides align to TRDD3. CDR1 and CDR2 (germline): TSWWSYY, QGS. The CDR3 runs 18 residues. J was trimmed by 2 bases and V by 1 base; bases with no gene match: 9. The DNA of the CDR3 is TGTGCTCTTGGGGAACGACTACAACTGGGGGATAAAACCGATAAACTCATCTTT. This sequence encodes CALGERLQLGDKTDKLIF.

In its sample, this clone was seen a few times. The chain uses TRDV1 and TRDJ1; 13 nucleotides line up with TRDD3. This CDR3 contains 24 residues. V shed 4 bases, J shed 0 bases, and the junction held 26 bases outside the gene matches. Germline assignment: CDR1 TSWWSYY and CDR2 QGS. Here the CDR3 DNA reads TGTGCTCTTGGGGGTTTCCTATACTGGGGGATACGTATGGGTCCGGATAGATACACCGATAAACTCATCTTT. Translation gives CALGGFLYWGIRMGPDRYTDKLIF.

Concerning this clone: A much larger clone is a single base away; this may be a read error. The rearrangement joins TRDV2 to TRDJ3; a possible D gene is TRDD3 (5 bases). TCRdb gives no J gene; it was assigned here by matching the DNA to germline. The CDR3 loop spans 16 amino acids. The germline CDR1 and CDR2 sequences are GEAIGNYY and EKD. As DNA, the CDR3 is TGTGCCTGTGACACGCCCCAGGGCTGGGACCCCCGACAGATGTTTTTC. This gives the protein CACDTPQGWDPRQMFF.

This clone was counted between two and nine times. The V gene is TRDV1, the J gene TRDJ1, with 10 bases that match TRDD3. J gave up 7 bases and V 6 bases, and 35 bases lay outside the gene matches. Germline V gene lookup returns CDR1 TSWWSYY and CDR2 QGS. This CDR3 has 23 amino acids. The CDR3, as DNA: TGTGCTCTTGGTGGGGGACTTACGGTTCCTCGCGAAAACTGGGGGATCGCGAGGACTAAACTCATCTTT. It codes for CALGGGLTVPRENWGIARTKLIF.

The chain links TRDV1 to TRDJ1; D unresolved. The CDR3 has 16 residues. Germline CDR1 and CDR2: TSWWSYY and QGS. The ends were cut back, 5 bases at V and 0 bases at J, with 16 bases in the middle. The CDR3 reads CALGNLASGYTDKLIF. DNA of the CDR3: TGTGCTCTTGGGAATTTGGCATCGGGGTACACCGATAAACTCATCTTT.

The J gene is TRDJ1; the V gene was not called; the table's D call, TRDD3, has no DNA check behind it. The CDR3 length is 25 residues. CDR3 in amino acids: CALGGPLPFLSWGINTGSNTDKLIF. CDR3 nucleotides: TGTGCTCTTGGGGGACCCCTACCCTTCCTAAGCTGGGGGATAAATACGGGGAGTAACACCGATAAACTCATCTTT.

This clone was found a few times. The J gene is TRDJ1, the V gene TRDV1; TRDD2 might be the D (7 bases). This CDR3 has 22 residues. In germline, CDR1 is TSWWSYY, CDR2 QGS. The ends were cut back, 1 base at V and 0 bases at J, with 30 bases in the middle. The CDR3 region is CALGEPKFLLHCMGVYTDKLIF. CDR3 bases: TGTGCTCTTGGGGAACCCAAATTCCTACTTCATTGCATGGGGGTGTACACCGATAAACTCATCTTT.

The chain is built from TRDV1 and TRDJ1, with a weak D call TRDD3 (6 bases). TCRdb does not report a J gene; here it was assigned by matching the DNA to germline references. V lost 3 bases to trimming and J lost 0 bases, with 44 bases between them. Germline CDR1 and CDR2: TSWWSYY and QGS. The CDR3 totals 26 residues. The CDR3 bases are TGTGCTCTTGGGGAGTCTCGGGGGGACCCCCCTAAGGGTCCCCACATTTACTCCTCGTACACCGATAAACTCATCTTT. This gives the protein CALGESRGDPPKGPHIYSSYTDKLIF.

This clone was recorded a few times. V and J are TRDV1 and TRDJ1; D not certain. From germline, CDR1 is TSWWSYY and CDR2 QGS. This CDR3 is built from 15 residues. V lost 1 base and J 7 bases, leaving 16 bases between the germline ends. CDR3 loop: CALGEHPGFCAKLIF. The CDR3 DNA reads TGTGCTCTTGGGGAACATCCTGGCTTTTGCGCTAAACTCATCTTT.